This T cell receptor (beta chain) was recorded in a study of graft-versus-host responses after intestinal transplantation. Study background: Once they had received anti-thymocyte globulin induction, all recipients took tacrolimus and steroids for three to four years.

Trimming took off 5 bases at V and 5 bases at J, with 9 bases between the two ends. Germline loops: CDR1 MDHEN, CDR2 SYDVKM. This CDR3 region has 13 residues. There are a few counts of this clone. What it binds is unknown. Only in-frame clones appear in the TCRdb table, and some are missing; sequencing was by immunoSEQ multiplex PCR. Here the sample spans over 100,000 clones, roughly 92% being singletons. Source: unstimulated CD4+ T cells sorted from spleen or lymph node cells, taken before transplant. The TCR comes from a human donor who was the organ donor for an intestinal transplant. V gene TRBV28 combines with J gene TRBJ1-4; no definite D call. This CDR3 reads CASSIGSNEKLFF. The CDR3 DNA follows: TGTGCCAGCAGTATAGGGTCCAATGAAAAACTGTTTTTT.